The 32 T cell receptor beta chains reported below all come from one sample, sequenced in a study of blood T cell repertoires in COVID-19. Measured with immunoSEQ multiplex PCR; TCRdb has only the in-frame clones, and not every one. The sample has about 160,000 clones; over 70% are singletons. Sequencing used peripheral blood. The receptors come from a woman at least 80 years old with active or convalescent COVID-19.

The CDR3 reads CASSSTALNTEAFF. The CDR3 DNA is TGTGCCAGCAGCTCGACAGCTCTGAACACTGAAGCTTTCTTT. The V gene is TRBV11-2, the J gene TRBJ1-1, with a weak D call TRBD1 (5 bases). V gave up 4 bases and J gave up 0 bases, with 9 bases separating them. Germline V gene lookup returns CDR1 SGHAT and CDR2 FQNNGV. The CDR3 extends over 14 amino acids.

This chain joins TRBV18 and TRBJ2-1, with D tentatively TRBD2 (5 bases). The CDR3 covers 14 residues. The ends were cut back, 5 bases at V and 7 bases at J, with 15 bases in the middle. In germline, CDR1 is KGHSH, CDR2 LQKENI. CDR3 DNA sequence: TGTGCCAGCTCATTCATGAGGGCCAGTAATGAGCAGTTCTTC. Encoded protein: CASSFMRASNEQFF.

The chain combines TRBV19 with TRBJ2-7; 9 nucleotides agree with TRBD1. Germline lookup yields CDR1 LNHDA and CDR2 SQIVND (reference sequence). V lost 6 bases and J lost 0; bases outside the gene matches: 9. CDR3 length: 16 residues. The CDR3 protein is CASSPRTGAFSYEQYF. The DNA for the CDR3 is TGTGCCAGTAGCCCCCGGACAGGGGCGTTCTCCTACGAGCAGTACTTC.

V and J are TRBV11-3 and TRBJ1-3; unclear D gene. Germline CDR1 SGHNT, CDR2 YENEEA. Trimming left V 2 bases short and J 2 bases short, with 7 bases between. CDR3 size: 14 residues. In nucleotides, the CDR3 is TGTGCCAGCAGCTTACACAGTACTGGAAACACCATATATTTT. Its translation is CASSLHSTGNTIYF.

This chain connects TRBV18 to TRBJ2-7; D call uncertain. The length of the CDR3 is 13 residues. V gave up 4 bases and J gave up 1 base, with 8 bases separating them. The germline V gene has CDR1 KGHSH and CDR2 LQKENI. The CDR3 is CASSLVASYEQYF. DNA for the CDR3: TGTGCCAGCTCACTCGTGGCATCCTACGAGCAGTACTTC. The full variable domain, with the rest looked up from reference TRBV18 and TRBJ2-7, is NAGVMQNPRHLVRRRGQEARLRCSPMKGHSHVYWYRQLPEEGLKFMVYLQKENIIDESGMPKERFSAEFPKEGPSILRIQQVVRGDSAAYFCASSLVASYEQYFGPGTRLTVT.

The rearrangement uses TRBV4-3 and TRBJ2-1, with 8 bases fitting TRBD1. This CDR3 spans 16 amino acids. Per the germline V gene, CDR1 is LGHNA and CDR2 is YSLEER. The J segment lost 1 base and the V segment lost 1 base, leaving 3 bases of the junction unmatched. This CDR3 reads CASSQGRQGSYNEQFF. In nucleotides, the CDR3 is TGCGCCAGCAGCCAAGGTAGACAGGGGTCCTACAATGAGCAGTTCTTC.

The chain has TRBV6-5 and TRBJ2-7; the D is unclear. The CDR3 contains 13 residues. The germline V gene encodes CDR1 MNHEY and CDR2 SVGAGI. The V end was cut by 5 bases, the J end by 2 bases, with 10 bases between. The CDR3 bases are TGTGCCAGCAGTCGAGACACGACCTACGAGCAGTACTTC. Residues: CASSRDTTYEQYF.

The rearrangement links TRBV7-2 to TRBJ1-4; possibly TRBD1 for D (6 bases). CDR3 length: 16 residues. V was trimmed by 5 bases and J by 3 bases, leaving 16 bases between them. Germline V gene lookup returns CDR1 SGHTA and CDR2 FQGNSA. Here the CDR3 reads CASSRDLGASNEKLFF. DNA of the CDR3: TGTGCCAGCAGCAGAGATTTGGGGGCGTCTAATGAAAAACTGTTTTTT.

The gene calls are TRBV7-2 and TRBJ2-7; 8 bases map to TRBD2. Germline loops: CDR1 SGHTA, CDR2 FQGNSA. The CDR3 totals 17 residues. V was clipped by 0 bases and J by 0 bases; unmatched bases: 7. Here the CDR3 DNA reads TGTGCCAGCAGCTTAGCTCGAGCGGGGGTCTCCTCCTACGAGCAGTACTTC. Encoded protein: CASSLARAGVSSYEQYF.

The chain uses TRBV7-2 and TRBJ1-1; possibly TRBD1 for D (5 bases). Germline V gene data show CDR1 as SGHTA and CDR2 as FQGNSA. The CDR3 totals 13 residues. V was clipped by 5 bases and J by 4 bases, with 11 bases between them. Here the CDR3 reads CASSPGGGTEAFF. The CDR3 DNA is TGTGCCAGCAGCCCCGGGGGGGGCACTGAAGCTTTCTTT.

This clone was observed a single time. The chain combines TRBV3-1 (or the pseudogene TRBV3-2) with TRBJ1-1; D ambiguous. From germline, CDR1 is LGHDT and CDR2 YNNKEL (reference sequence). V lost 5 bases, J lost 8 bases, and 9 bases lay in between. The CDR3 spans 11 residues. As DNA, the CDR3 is TGTGCCAGCAGCGGCCGAGGGGAAGCTTTCTTT. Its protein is CASSGRGEAFF.

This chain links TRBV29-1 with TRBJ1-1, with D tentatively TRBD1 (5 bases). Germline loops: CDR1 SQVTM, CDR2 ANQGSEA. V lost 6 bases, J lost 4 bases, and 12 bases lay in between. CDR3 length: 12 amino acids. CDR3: CSVTQGTTEAFF. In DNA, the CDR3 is TGCAGCGTCACCCAGGGCACCACTGAAGCTTTCTTT.

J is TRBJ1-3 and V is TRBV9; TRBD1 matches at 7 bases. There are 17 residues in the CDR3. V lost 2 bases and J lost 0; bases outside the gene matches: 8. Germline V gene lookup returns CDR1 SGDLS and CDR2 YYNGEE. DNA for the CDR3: TGTGCCAGCAGCGTGGGGACAGAAGTTTTCTCTGGAAACACCATATATTTT. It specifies CASSVGTEVFSGNTIYF.

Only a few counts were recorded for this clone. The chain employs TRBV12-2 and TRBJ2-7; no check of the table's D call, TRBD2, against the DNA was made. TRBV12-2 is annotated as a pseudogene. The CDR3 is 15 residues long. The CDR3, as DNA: TGTGCAAGTCGCTTAGCTTCGGGGGGGCGTGGCGAGCAGTACTTC. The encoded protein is CASRLASGGRGEQYF.

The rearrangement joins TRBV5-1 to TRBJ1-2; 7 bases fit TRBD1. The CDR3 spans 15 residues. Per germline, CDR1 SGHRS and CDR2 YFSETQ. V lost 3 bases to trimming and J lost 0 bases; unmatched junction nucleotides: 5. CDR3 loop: CASSSRQGANYGYTF. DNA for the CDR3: TGCGCCAGCAGCTCAAGACAGGGAGCTAACTATGGCTACACCTTC.

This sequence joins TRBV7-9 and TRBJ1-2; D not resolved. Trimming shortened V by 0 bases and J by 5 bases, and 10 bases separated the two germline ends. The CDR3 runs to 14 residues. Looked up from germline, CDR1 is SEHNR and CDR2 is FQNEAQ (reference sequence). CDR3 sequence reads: CASSLAGPEYGYTF. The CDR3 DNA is TGTGCCAGCAGCTTAGCGGGCCCCGAATATGGCTACACCTTC. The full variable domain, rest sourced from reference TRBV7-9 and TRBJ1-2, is DTGVSQNPRHKITKRGQNVTFRCDPISEHNRLYWYRQTLGQGPEFLTYFQNEAQLEKSRLLSDRFSAERPKGSFSTLEIQRTEQGDSAMYLCASSLAGPEYGYTFGSGTRLTVV.

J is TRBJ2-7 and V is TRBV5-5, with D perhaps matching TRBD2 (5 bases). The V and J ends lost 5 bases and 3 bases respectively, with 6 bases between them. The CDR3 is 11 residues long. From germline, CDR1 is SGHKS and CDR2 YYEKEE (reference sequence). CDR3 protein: CASREGYEQYF. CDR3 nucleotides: TGTGCCAGCAGAGAGGGCTACGAGCAGTACTTC.

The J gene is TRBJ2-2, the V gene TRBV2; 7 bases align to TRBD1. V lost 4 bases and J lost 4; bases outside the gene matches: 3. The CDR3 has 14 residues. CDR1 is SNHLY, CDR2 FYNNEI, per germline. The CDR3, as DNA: TGTGCCAGCAGTGGACAGGGTGCCACCGGGGAGCTGTTTTTT. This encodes CASSGQGATGELFF. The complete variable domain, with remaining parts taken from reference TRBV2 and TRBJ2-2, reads EPEVTQTPSHQVTQMGQEVILRCVPISNHLYFYWYRQILGQKVEFLVSFYNNEISEKSEIFDDQFSVERPDGSNFTLKIRSTKLEDSAMYFCASSGQGATGELFFGEGSRLTVL.

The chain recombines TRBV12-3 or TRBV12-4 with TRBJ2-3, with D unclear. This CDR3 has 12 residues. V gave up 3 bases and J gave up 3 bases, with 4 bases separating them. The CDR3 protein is CASSFRTDTQYF. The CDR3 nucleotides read TGTGCCAGCAGTTTTCGGACAGATACGCAGTATTTT.

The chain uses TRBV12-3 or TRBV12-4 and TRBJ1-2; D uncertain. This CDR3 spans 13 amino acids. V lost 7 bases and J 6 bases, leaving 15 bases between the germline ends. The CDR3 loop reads CASTLGGPNGYTF. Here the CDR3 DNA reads TGTGCCAGCACCCTGGGAGGACCGAATGGCTACACCTTC.

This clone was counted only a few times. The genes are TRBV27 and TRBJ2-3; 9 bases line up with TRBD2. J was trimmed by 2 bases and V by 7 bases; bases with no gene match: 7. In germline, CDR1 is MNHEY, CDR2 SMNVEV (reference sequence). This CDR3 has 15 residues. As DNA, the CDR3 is TGTGCCAGCACCCGGGTAGCGGGGGCCACAGATACGCAGTATTTT. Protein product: CASTRVAGATDTQYF.

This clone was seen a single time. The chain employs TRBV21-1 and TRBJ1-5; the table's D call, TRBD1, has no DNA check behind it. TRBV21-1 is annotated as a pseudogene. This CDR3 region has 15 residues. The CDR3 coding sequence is TGTGCCAGCAGCAAAGAGGGGGCGTCAGATCAGCCCCAGCATTTT. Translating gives CASSKEGASDQPQHF.

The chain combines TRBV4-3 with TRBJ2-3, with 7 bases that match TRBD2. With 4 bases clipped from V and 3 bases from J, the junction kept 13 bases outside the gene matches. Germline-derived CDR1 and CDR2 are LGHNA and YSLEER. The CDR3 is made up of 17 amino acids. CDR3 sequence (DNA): TGCGCCAGCAGCCCTCTTAGTCCCGGGACTACGACAGATACGCAGTATTTT. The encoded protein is CASSPLSPGTTTDTQYF.

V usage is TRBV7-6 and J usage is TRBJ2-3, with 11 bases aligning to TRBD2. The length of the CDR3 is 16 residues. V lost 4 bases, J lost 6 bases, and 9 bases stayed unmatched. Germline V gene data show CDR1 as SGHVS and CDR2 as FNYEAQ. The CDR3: CASSSDSGGAWDTQYF. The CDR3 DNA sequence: TGTGCCAGCAGCTCAGATAGCGGGGGGGCCTGGGATACGCAGTATTTT.

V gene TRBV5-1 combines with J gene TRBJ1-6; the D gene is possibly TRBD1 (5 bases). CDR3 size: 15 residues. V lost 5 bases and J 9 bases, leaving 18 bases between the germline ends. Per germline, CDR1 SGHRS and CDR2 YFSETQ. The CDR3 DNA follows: TGCGCCAGCAGTCCCCAATCGGGGGTTGGTTCACCCCTCCACTTT. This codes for CASSPQSGVGSPLHF.

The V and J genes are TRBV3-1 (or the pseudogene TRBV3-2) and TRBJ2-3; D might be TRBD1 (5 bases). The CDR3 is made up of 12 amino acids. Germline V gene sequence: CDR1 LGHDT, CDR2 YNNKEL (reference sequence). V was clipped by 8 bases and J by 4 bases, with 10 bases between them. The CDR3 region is CASAQGADTQYF. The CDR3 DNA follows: TGTGCCAGCGCTCAAGGGGCAGATACGCAGTATTTT.

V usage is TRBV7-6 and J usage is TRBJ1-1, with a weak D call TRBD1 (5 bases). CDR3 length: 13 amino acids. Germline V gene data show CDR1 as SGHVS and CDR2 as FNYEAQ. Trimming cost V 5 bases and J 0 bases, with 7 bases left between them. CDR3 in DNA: TGTGCCAGCAGCACGACAGTGAACACTGAAGCTTTCTTT. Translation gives CASSTTVNTEAFF.

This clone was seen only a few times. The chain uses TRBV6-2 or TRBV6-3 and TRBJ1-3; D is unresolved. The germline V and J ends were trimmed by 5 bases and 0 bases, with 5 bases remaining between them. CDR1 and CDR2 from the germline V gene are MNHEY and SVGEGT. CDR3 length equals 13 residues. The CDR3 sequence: CASSGSSGNTIYF. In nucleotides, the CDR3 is TGTGCCAGCAGTGGCTCCTCTGGAAACACCATATATTTT.

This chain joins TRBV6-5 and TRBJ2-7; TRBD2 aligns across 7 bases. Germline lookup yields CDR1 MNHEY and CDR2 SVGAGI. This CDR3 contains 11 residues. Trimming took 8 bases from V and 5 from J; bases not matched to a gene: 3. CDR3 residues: CASRGGNEQYF. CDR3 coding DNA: TGTGCCAGCCGCGGGGGAAACGAGCAGTACTTC.

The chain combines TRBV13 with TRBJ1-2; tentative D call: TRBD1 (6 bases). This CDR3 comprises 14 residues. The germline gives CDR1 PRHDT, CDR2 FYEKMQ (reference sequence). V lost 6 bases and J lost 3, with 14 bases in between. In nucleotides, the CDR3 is TGTGCCAGCAGTCAAGACAGGCTAGACTATGGCTACACCTTC. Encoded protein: CASSQDRLDYGYTF.

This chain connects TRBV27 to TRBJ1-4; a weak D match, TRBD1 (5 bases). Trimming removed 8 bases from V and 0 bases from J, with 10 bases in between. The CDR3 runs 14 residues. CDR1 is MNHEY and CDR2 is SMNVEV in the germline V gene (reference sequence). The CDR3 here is CASRKGATNEKLFF. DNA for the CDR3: TGTGCCAGCCGGAAAGGGGCAACTAATGAAAAACTGTTTTTT. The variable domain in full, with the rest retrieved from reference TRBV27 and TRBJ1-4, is EAQVTQNPRYLITVTGKKLTVTCSQNMNHEYMSWYRQDPGLGLRQIYYSMNVEVTDKGDVPEGYKVSRKEKRNFPLILESPSPNQTSLYFCASRKGATNEKLFFGSGTQLSVL.

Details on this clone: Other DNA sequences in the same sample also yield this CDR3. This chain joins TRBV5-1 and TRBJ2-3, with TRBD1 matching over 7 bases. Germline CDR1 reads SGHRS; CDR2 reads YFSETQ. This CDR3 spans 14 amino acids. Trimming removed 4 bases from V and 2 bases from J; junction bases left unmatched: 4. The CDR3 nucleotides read TGCGCCAGCAGCCGGGACAGCCTCACAGATACGCAGTATTTT. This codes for CASSRDSLTDTQYF.